This TCR beta chain was documented in a study of T cells expressing NK-cell markers. Study as a whole: Sorted CD3+CD56-NKG2C+, CD3+CD56+NKG2C+ and CD3+CD56+NKG2C- T cells supplied the TCR beta repertoires.

There are 12 residues in the CDR3. The germline V gene has CDR1 SGHDT and CDR2 YYEEEE. TCRdb reanalyzed the 5' RACE reads, giving one entry per CDR3 protein sequence and no DNA. Its listing shows 500,000 to 700,000 distinct CDR3 sequences. The sample taken for sequencing was blood T cells: a sorted CD56 or NKG2C T cell subset, CD4+ or CD8+ T cells, or bulk PBMC T cells (not recorded which). The source of this sequence is a young man in good health. This rearrangement joins TRBV5-6 to TRBJ1-2; the D gene TCRdb calls, TRBD1, cannot be checked with no DNA. The CDR3 sequence is CASSLEGDGYTF.